These 22 T cell receptor beta chains were sequenced from one sample in a study of CD8+CD57+ T cells in acquired aplastic anemia. Before being chosen for sequencing, patients had shown CD8+CD57+ cell expansion by flow cytometry. TCR beta VDJ and CDR3 profiling used genomic DNA as template. Via MiXCR, TCRdb re-called the reads, giving one row per CDR3 protein. The table records 150,000 to 200,000 distinct CDR3 sequences, over 40% of them present only once. The source material was sorted CD4+, CD8+, or CD8+CD57+ T cells (not recorded which) from PBMCs. These receptors came from a human donor with aplastic anemia.

This chain joins TRBV2 and TRBJ2-5, with D possibly being TRBD1 (6 bases). This CDR3 spans 14 amino acids. The V end was cut by 5 bases, the J end by 0 bases, with 10 bases between. From germline, CDR1 is SNHLY and CDR2 FYNNEI. This chain's CDR3 is CASSRGQNQETQYF. The CDR3 region has the DNA TGTGCCAGCAGTCGAGGACAGAACCAAGAGACCCAGTACTTC.

This clonotype was detected many times. The gene calls are TRBV7-6 and TRBJ1-1; D is perhaps TRBD1 (6 bases). This CDR3 comprises 16 residues. The V end lost 2 bases, the J end lost 4 bases, and 17 bases lay between the germline ends. Germline loops: CDR1 SGHVS, CDR2 FNYEAQ. For the CDR3, the DNA is TGTGCCAGCAGCTTACGTCAGACAGGTAAAGCCACTGAAGCTTTCTTT. Translating it yields CASSLRQTGKATEAFF.

This clonotype was found many times. V usage is TRBV4-1 and J usage is TRBJ2-6; D might be TRBD1 (6 bases). Deletions cut 0 bases from V and 1 base from J, with 7 bases between. Germline CDR1 MGHRA, CDR2 YSYEKL. The CDR3 is 16 amino acids. This CDR3 is CASSQDGTSGANVLTF. The CDR3 DNA reads as TGCGCCAGCAGCCAAGATGGGACATCTGGGGCCAACGTCCTGACTTTC.

This clonotype was seen at least ten times. The J gene is TRBJ1-2, the V gene TRBV6-1, with TRBD1 matching over 7 bases. Germline V gene lookup returns CDR1 MNHNS and CDR2 SASEGT. The V gene end was trimmed by 6 bases and the J gene end by 0 bases; junction bases not matched to a gene: 4. The CDR3 consists of 14 residues. The CDR3 here is CASRTGKTNYGYTF. The CDR3 region has the DNA TGTGCCAGCAGGACAGGGAAGACTAACTATGGCTACACCTTC.

This clonotype occurred once. Relative to the germline gene, one junction end is altered; a read error may explain this. This chain links TRBV20-1 with TRBJ1-1; 7 bases agree with TRBD1. Germline V gene lookup returns CDR1 DFQATT and CDR2 SNEGSKA (reference sequence). This CDR3 has 13 residues. The CDR3 nucleotides are TGCAGTGCTAGGGTGACAGGGAACACTGAAGCTTCCTTT. Its translation: CSARVTGNTEASF.

In the case of this clonotype: This may come from a read error, since a much larger clone is one base off. The rearrangement joins TRBV4-3 to TRBJ2-5; D unresolved. Trimming took 4 bases from V and 4 from J, leaving 10 bases between them. The CDR3 spans 13 residues. From germline, CDR1 is LGHNA and CDR2 YSLEER. The CDR3 reads CASSRNELETQYF. The CDR3 region has the DNA TGCGCCAGCAGCCGGAACGAGTTAGAGACCCAGTACTTC.

About this clonotype itself: A read error may account for a junction end that differs from germline. V and J are TRBV2 and TRBJ2-7; the D gene could be TRBD1 or TRBD2 (5 bases each). This CDR3 is 13 amino acids long. The V gene's germline CDR1 is SNHLY and CDR2 FYNNEI. The CDR3 sequence is CASRLLGAYGQYF. CDR3 in DNA: TGTGCCAGCAGGCTCCTCGGGGCTTACGGGCAGTACTTC.

The chain is built from TRBV7-6 and TRBJ2-3; tentatively, D is TRBD2 (5 bases). The V and J ends lost 5 bases and 0 bases respectively, with 15 bases between them. CDR3 length equals 16 residues. Germline V gives CDR1 SGHVS, CDR2 FNYEAQ. In nucleotides, the CDR3 is TGTGCCAGCAGCCTGGAGACTACGGGGAGCACAGATACGCAGTATTTT. Its protein is CASSLETTGSTDTQYF.

The chain combines TRBV2 with TRBJ1-4; maybe TRBD1 (5 bases). CDR1 and CDR2 from the germline V gene are SNHLY and FYNNEI. The CDR3 has 15 residues. The ends were cut back, 6 bases at V and 5 bases at J, with 16 bases in the middle. The CDR3 region is CASSLVQGSNEKLFF. Here the CDR3 DNA reads TGTGCCAGCAGCTTAGTCCAGGGATCCAATGAAAAACTGTTTTTT.

This clonotype has at least ten counts. The genes are TRBV6-1 and TRBJ2-7, with 8 bases fitting TRBD2. Trimming cost V 6 bases and J 0 bases; bases outside gene matches: 7. The germline V gene encodes CDR1 MNHNS and CDR2 SASEGT. The CDR3 totals 15 residues. CDR3 DNA: TGTGCCAGCAGCGCGAAAAGCGGGAGCTCCTACGAGCAGTACTTC. It translates to CASSAKSGSSYEQYF.

The rearrangement joins TRBV9 to TRBJ2-7, with D possibly TRBD1 on 5 matching bases. Between the trimmed V and J ends, which lost 0 bases and 2 bases, there was a span of 9 bases. Germline loops: CDR1 SGDLS, CDR2 YYNGEE. The CDR3 covers 14 residues. This CDR3 reads CASSVDQGPYEQYF. The CDR3 DNA reads TGTGCCAGCAGCGTAGATCAGGGTCCCTACGAGCAGTACTTC.

This chain links TRBV10-2 with TRBJ2-1; TRBD1 aligns across 9 bases. Germline CDR1 is WSHSY and CDR2 is SAAADI. CDR3 length: 14 residues. Trimming cost V 10 bases and J 4 bases; bases outside gene matches: 8. The CDR3 sequence: CATRPGQGYNEQFF. DNA for the CDR3: TGCGCCACCAGACCGGGACAGGGATACAATGAGCAGTTCTTC.

The CDR3 region has the DNA TGCAGTGCTAAAGATGGGACAGGGAATTCACCCCTCCACTTT. Translating gives CSAKDGTGNSPLHF. The V and J genes are TRBV20-1 and TRBJ1-6; 9 bases fit TRBD1. From germline, CDR1 is DFQATT and CDR2 SNEGSKA (reference sequence). Trimming cost V 4 bases and J 7 bases; bases outside gene matches: 5. This CDR3 comprises 14 residues.

In its sample, this clonotype was seen a few times. The chain employs TRBV20-1 and TRBJ1-2; D is ambiguous. V was trimmed by 0 bases and J by 4 bases, leaving 15 bases between them. The CDR3 consists of 15 residues. Germline V gene sequence: CDR1 DFQATT, CDR2 SNEGSKA (reference sequence). Here the CDR3 reads CSARDREAATYGYTF. The DNA of the CDR3 is TGCAGTGCTAGAGATCGGGAGGCAGCCACCTATGGCTACACCTTC.

The rearrangement joins TRBV25-1 to TRBJ2-7, with a tentative D call TRBD1 (6 bases). Trimming took 2 bases from V and 3 from J, leaving 14 bases between them. There are 15 residues in the CDR3. Germline-derived CDR1 and CDR2 are MGHDK and SYGVNS. CDR3 nucleotide sequence: TGTGCCAGCAGTGAAGAGGGACATGGGGACTACGAGCAGTACTTC. This translates into CASSEEGHGDYEQYF.

This clonotype was detected ten times or more. The chain has TRBV12-3 or TRBV12-4 and TRBJ2-3, with TRBD2 matching over 7 bases. The CDR3 consists of 15 residues. The J segment lost 2 bases and the V segment lost 5 bases, leaving 7 bases of the junction unmatched. The CDR3 is CASSVQAGVTDTQYF. The CDR3 nucleotides are TGTGCCAGCAGTGTCCAGGCGGGGGTCACAGATACGCAGTATTTT.

This clonotype was detected ten times or more. V gene TRBV5-1 combines with J gene TRBJ1-1, with a weak D call TRBD1 (6 bases). Germline V CDR1 and CDR2: SGHRS, YFSETQ. V was shortened by 7 bases and J by 7 bases, with 17 bases between the two germline ends. The CDR3 contains 13 residues. This CDR3 reads CASGGDNSLEAFF. The DNA of the CDR3 is TGCGCCAGCGGGGGGGACAACTCTCTTGAAGCTTTCTTT.

The CDR3 protein is CAILSGGAVNNEQFF. CDR3 nucleotide sequence: TGCGCCATCCTTAGCGGGGGGGCCGTTAACAATGAGCAGTTCTTC. The chain uses TRBV10-1 and TRBJ2-1, with 11 bases aligning to TRBD2. The CDR3 is 15 residues long. The germline CDR1 and CDR2 sequences are WNHNN and SYGVQD (reference sequence). V shed 10 bases and J 5 bases; nucleotides not matched to a gene: 10.

CDR3 in amino acids: CASSTAGGGNVYNEQFF. For the CDR3, the DNA is TGTGCCAGCAGCACCGCGGGGGGCGGAAACGTTTACAATGAGCAGTTCTTC. V gene TRBV9 combines with J gene TRBJ2-1, with TRBD2 matching 8 bases. With 4 bases clipped from V and 4 bases from J, the junction kept 13 bases outside the gene matches. The CDR3 runs to 17 residues. The germline gives CDR1 SGDLS, CDR2 YYNGEE. The entire variable domain, with the rest obtained from reference TRBV9 and TRBJ2-1, is as follows: DSGVTQTPKHLITATGQRVTLRCSPRSGDLSVYWYQQSLDQGLQFLIQYYNGEERAKGNILERFSAQQFPDLHSELNLSSLELGDSALYFCASSTAGGGNVYNEQFFGPGTRLTVL.

The chain couples TRBV10-3 to TRBJ2-2; no clear D. The CDR3 has 11 amino acids. CDR1 and CDR2 from the germline V gene are ENHRY and SYGVKD. The CDR3 sequence: CAAANTGELFF. CDR3 DNA: TGTGCGGCCGCAAACACCGGGGAGCTGTTTTTT.

V and J are TRBV6-1 and TRBJ2-5, with 9 bases lining up with TRBD1. The ends lost 5 bases at V and 8 bases at J; junction bases unmatched: 9. Per the germline V gene, CDR1 is MNHNS and CDR2 is SASEGT. The CDR3 covers 14 residues. CDR3 loop: CASSTGQGGDTQYF. The CDR3, as DNA: TGTGCCAGCAGTACGGGACAGGGAGGCGATACCCAGTACTTC.

This chain uses TRBV29-1 with TRBJ2-7; 9 bases line up with TRBD2. The J segment lost 8 bases and the V segment lost 6 bases, leaving 11 bases of the junction unmatched. Germline CDR1 reads SQVTM; CDR2 reads ANQGSEA. The CDR3 sequence is 13 residues long. CDR3 DNA: TGCAGCGTCCGTACGACTAGCGGAGAAAAGCAGTACTTC. Its translation is CSVRTTSGEKQYF.